A selection of T cell receptor beta chains follows, all from one sample in a study of cytomegalovirus exposure and HLA in healthy donors. Sequencing was performed with immunoSEQ multiplex PCR; in TCRdb, only in-frame clones are kept and a portion is missing. Of fewer than 250,000 clones detected, 70% to 75% appear once; the ten largest clones hold approximately 2.8%. Sequenced: PBMCs. These receptors came from a woman younger than 45 in good health and CMV-seropositive. The conserved cysteine and the conserved F or W are not part of the CDR3 here.

CDR3 length,V gene,J gene,CDR3 protein
10,TRBV10-3,TRBJ1-2,AISEQGVGYT
11,TRBV27,TRBJ2-1,ASSLGPGLGRF
13,TRBV4-1,TRBJ2-7,ASSQDPQSSYEQY
13,TRBV27,TRBJ1-1,ASTPQGKANTEAF
10,TRBV19,TRBJ2-1,ASSIGAGVPF
15,TRBV28,TRBJ1-6,ASSLNRDSSYNSPLH
12,TRBV7-2,TRBJ1-2,ASSLGTALYGYT
11,TRBV7-7,TRBJ2-3,ASSSGYTDTQY
14,TRBV12-2,TRBJ2-1,ADRRDYRVISDEQF
10,TRBV10-1,TRBJ2-1,ASSESNNEQF
12,TRBV6-5,TRBJ2-2,ASSVDRGSGELF
14,TRBV28,TRBJ1-2,ASSFLQGGGLYGYT
11,TRBV27,NA,ASSLSIPYEQY
11,TRBV6-1,TRBJ1-5,ASSETGYQPQH
13,TRBV6-1,TRBJ2-1,ASSEESGGYNEQF
13,TRBV15,TRBJ2-1,ATSRTGGGHNEQF
12,TRBV5-1,TRBJ2-7,ASSPTLDTGREY
12,TRBV6-6,TRBJ2-1,ASSVRREGNEQF
14,TRBV1,TRBJ1-6,TSSQGRLLYNSPLH
13,TRBV28,TRBJ1-1,ASSWTGGMNTEAF
12,TRBV6-1,TRBJ1-1,ASSEYSTNTEAF
12,TRBV27,TRBJ1-5,ASKFSGGNQPQH
10,TRBV28,TRBJ1-2,ASRGATYSYT
15,TRBV15,TRBJ2-7,ATSTRLGLAASYEQY
12,TRBV28,TRBJ1-6,ASISGLTNSPLH
15,TRBV28,TRBJ2-3,ASSLREAGGAADTQY
11,TRBV29-1,TRBJ2-7,SATAISSYEQY
15,TRBV5-4,TRBJ1-3,ASSLRGRAVTGNTIY
13,TRBV5-6,TRBJ1-5,ASSLLQGGDQPQH
11,TRBV2,TRBJ2-1,ASGTGTYNEQF
14,TRBV7-9,TRBJ2-1,ASSSPGGKGYNEQF
13,TRBV19,TRBJ2-7,ASRVTSLSAHEQY
15,TRBV7-2,TRBJ2-2,ASSSGLAGGGGGELF
13,TRBV7-2,TRBJ1-5,ASSLGQGPHQPQH
13,TRBV28,TRBJ2-7,ASRPPGGLAYEQY
13,TRBV7-2,TRBJ2-2,ASSFSGRSTGELF
12,TRBV28,TRBJ2-4,ASGPAAWENIQY
14,TRBV2,TRBJ1-5,ASTFRRTGVGQPQH
11,TRBV27,TRBJ1-1,ASSTSRDSEAF
12,TRBV6-1,TRBJ1-5,ASRRGAINQPQH
10,TRBV28,TRBJ1-5,ASNSVNQPQH
12,TRBV11-2,TRBJ1-1,ASSPAALNTEAF
12,TRBV11-2,TRBJ2-7,ASSRRAGGWEQY
13,TRBV10-2,TRBJ1-1,ASSGWGQANTEAF
10,TRBV27,TRBJ1-1,ASRQGAFEAF
13,TRBV28,TRBJ1-1,ASSPGGAWFTEAF
11,TRBV27,TRBJ2-1,ASSVSGGHEQF